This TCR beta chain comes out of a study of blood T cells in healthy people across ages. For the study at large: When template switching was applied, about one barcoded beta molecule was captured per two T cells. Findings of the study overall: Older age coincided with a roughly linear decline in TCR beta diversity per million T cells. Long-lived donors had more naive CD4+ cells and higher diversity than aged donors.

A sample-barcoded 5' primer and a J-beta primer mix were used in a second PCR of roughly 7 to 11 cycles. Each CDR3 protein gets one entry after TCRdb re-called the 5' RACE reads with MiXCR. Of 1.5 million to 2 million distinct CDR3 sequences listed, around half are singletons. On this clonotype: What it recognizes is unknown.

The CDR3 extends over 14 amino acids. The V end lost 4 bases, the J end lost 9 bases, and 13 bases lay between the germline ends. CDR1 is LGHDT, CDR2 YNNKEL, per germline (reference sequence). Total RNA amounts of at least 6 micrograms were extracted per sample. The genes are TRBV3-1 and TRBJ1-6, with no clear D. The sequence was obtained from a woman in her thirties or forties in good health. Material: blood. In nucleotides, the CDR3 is TGTGCCAGCAGCCGGGTCACCAGAGGTTCACCCCTCCACTTT. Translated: CASSRVTRGSPLHF.